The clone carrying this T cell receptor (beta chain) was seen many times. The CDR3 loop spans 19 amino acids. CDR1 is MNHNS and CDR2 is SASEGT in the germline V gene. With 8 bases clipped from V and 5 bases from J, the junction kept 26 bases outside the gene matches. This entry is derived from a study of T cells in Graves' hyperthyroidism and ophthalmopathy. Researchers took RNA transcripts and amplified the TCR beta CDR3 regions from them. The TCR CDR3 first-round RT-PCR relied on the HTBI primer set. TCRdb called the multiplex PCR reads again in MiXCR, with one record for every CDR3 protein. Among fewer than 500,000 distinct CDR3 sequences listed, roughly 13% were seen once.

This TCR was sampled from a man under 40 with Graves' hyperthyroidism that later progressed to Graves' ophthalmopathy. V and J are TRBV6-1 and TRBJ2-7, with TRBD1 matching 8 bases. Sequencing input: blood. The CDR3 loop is CASGIFHPSLGQGRHEQYF. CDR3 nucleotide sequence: TGTGCCAGCGGAATCTTCCACCCTTCTCTCGGACAGGGCCGACACGAGCAGTACTTC.